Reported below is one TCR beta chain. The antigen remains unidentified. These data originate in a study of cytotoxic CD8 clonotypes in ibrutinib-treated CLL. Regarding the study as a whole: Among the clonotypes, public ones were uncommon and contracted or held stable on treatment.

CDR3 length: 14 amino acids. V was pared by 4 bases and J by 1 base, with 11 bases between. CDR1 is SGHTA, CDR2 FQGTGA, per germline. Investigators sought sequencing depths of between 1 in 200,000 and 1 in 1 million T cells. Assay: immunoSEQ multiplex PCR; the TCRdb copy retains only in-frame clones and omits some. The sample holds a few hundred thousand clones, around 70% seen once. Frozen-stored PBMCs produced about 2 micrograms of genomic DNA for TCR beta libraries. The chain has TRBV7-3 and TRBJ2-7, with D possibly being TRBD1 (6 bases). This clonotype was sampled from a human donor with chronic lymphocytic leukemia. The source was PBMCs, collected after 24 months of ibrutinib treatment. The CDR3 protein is CASSSGQYSYEQYF. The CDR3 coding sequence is TGTGCCAGCAGCTCAGGACAGTATTCCTACGAGCAGTACTTC.